A single sample gave rise to the 28 T cell receptor beta chains below, sequenced in a study of persistence of HIV-infected CD4 T cells. These receptors have no known antigen. An overlapping HIV-1 Gag peptide pool stimulated these cells at about 0.91 ug/peptide/mL. Sorted nonresponding memory CD4+ T cells were CD40L-negative, CD69-negative, CD45RO-high. This was the immunoSEQ version 4 assay in survey mode. Clones were sequenced by immunoSEQ multiplex PCR, and TCRdb holds only the in-frame ones, with some missing. The sample contains tens of thousands of clones, roughly 77% of which appear only once. The sample here was CD4+ T cells sorted from PBMCs after roughly 20-hour stimulation, taken from a patient who received antiretroviral therapy. The receptors derive from an adult man with HIV who was CMV-seropositive.

The chain has TRBV3-1 (or the pseudogene TRBV3-2) and TRBJ1-6; TRBD1 agrees at 8 bases. The CDR3 covers 17 residues. CDR1 is LGHDT, CDR2 YNNKEL, per germline (reference sequence). V shed 0 bases and J 3 bases; nucleotides not matched to a gene: 4. CDR3 DNA: TGTGCCAGCAGCCAAGACGCCGGGACAGGCTATAATTCACCCCTCCACTTT. This encodes CASSQDAGTGYNSPLHF.

This chain uses TRBV7-2 with TRBJ2-2; D ambiguous. CDR1 SGHTA and CDR2 FQGNSA come from the germline V gene. Trimming left V 3 bases short and J 1 base short, with 9 bases between. This CDR3 is 15 amino acids long. The CDR3 here is CASSLFGGNTGELFF. For the CDR3, the DNA is TGTGCCAGCAGCTTGTTCGGTGGGAACACCGGGGAGCTGTTTTTT.

The CDR3 protein is CASSQDRVRGEQYF. In DNA, the CDR3 is TGTGCCAGCAGCCAAGACAGGGTCCGGGGCGAGCAGTACTTC. The chain has TRBV7-2 and TRBJ2-7; 7 bases are shared with TRBD1. The CDR3 is 14 residues long. J gave up 6 bases and V 5 bases, and 10 bases lay outside the gene matches. Germline CDR1 reads SGHTA; CDR2 reads FQGNSA.

This clone has a handful of counts. The chain employs TRBV6-5 and TRBJ1-6, with 8 bases that match TRBD1. The V gene end was trimmed by 4 bases and the J gene end by 10 bases; junction bases not matched to a gene: 6. The CDR3 runs to 14 residues. CDR1 is MNHEY and CDR2 is SVGAGI in the germline V gene. The CDR3: CASSSGQGGSPLHF. CDR3 bases: TGTGCCAGCAGTTCCGGACAGGGAGGATCACCCCTCCACTTT.

V gene TRBV15 combines with J gene TRBJ1-4; tentative D call: TRBD1 (6 bases). Germline V lookup: CDR1 LNHNV, CDR2 YYDKDF (reference sequence). CDR3 length: 15 residues. V was cut by 6 bases and J by 3 bases, with 14 bases left in between. The CDR3 protein is CATSERAGANEKLFF. The CDR3 DNA reads TGTGCCACCAGTGAAAGGGCAGGGGCTAATGAAAAACTGTTTTTT.

The J gene is TRBJ2-2, the V gene TRBV9, with TRBD1 matching 9 bases. The CDR3 extends over 16 amino acids. Per germline, CDR1 SGDLS and CDR2 YYNGEE. Germline trimming cut 2 bases from V and 0 bases from J; bases unmatched to any gene: 2. Here the CDR3 reads CASSVRTGANTGELFF. CDR3 coding DNA: TGTGCCAGCAGCGTTCGGACAGGGGCGAACACCGGGGAGCTGTTTTTT.

The chain links TRBV7-2 to TRBJ2-3; D call uncertain. Germline V gene lookup returns CDR1 SGHTA and CDR2 FQGNSA. This CDR3 comprises 15 residues. Trimming removed 1 base at V and 7 bases at J, with 15 bases between. The CDR3 DNA follows: TGTGCCAGCAGCTTAGAGGGCGGAAACCAATATACGCAGTATTTT. Residues: CASSLEGGNQYTQYF.

The rearrangement joins TRBV28 to TRBJ1-2; a weak D match, TRBD1 (5 bases). This CDR3 is built from 14 residues. V was shortened by 6 bases and J by 4 bases, with 15 bases between the two germline ends. CDR1 is MDHEN, CDR2 SYDVKM, per germline. The CDR3 bases are TGTGCCAGCAGCGCGGGGACGGACCTCTATGGCTACACCTTC. Its protein is CASSAGTDLYGYTF.

This rearrangement joins TRBV4-1 to TRBJ2-7; D is undetermined. V was cut by 2 bases and J by 2 bases, with 13 bases left in between. Germline CDR1 and CDR2: MGHRA and YSYEKL. The CDR3 length is 15 residues. CDR3 region: CASSQYSHDAYEQYF. The CDR3 region has the DNA TGCGCCAGCAGCCAATACAGCCATGACGCCTACGAGCAGTACTTC.

In its sample, this clone was seen once. This chain links TRBV27 with TRBJ1-1, with 8 positions matching TRBD1. This CDR3 contains 16 residues. Unmatched junction bases numbered 10, after V lost 2 bases and J lost 5 bases. Germline V gives CDR1 MNHEY, CDR2 SMNVEV (reference sequence). In DNA, the CDR3 is TGTGCCAGCAGTTTAATCGCAGGGGGCGCGCGGACTGAAGCTTTCTTT. The encoded protein is CASSLIAGGARTEAFF.

The chain couples TRBV28 to TRBJ2-2; the D gene is possibly TRBD1 (6 bases). V lost 8 bases to trimming and J lost 7 bases, with 14 bases between them. CDR3 size: 13 residues. Germline V gene data show CDR1 as MDHEN and CDR2 as SYDVKM. The CDR3 DNA reads as TGTGCCAGCCACCAGGGGATAGGCGGGGAGCTGTTTTTT. Its translation is CASHQGIGGELFF.

V gene TRBV6-5 combines with J gene TRBJ2-4; no firm D call. The V end lost 7 bases, the J end lost 4 bases, and 14 bases lay between the germline ends. The CDR3 loop spans 14 amino acids. CDR1 MNHEY and CDR2 SVGAGI come from the germline V gene. The CDR3 coding sequence is TGTGCCAGCAACCCCCGCCGGATTAAAAACATTCAGTACTTC. Encoded protein: CASNPRRIKNIQYF.

J is TRBJ1-1 and V is TRBV6-5; D remains ambiguous. V was clipped by 6 bases and J by 1 base, with 9 bases between them. CDR3 length: 13 residues. Germline CDR1 is MNHEY and CDR2 is SVGAGI. Here the CDR3 DNA reads TGTGCCAGCAGGTTCGGGCCGAACACTGAAGCTTTCTTT. Translating it yields CASRFGPNTEAFF.

This clone has just a few counts. This chain links TRBV7-9 with TRBJ1-3; maybe TRBD1 (5 bases). Trimming took off 6 bases at V and 4 bases at J, with 10 bases between the two ends. CDR3 size: 13 residues. Germline lookup yields CDR1 SEHNR and CDR2 FQNEAQ (reference sequence). As DNA, the CDR3 is TGTGCCAGCAGAAGCGGGGCGGGAAACACCATATATTTT. This sequence encodes CASRSGAGNTIYF.

CDR3 protein: CASSQEKGLNTEAFF. The CDR3 DNA reads as TGTGCCAGCAGCCAAGAGAAGGGGTTGAACACTGAAGCTTTCTTT. The genes are TRBV4-2 and TRBJ1-1, with TRBD1 as a possible D gene (5 bases). The V end lost 0 bases, the J end lost 0 bases, and 8 bases lay between the germline ends. CDR1 is LGHNA and CDR2 is YNFKEQ in the germline V gene. The CDR3 runs to 15 residues.

This chain uses TRBV3-1 (or the pseudogene TRBV3-2) with TRBJ2-1; 15 positions agree with TRBD2. Trimming at V came to 1 base and at J to 10 bases, leaving 2 bases not matched to a gene. CDR3 length equals 15 residues. CDR1 and CDR2 (germline): LGHDT, YNNKEL (reference sequence). The CDR3 loop reads CASSQGTSGGVEQFF. The CDR3 nucleotides read TGTGCCAGCAGCCAAGGGACTAGCGGGGGGGTAGAGCAGTTCTTC.

V is TRBV4-1 and J is TRBJ2-2; the D is unclear. V was shortened by 1 base and J by 6 bases, with 3 bases between the two germline ends. Germline values: CDR1 MGHRA, CDR2 YSYEKL. This CDR3 comprises 12 residues. This CDR3 is CASSQVAGELFF. The CDR3 coding sequence is TGCGCCAGCAGCCAAGTTGCCGGGGAGCTGTTTTTT.

This clone was picked up a small number of times. The V call is TRBV9, the J call TRBJ1-1; D call uncertain. V dropped 0 bases and J dropped 5 bases, with 5 bases sitting between them. In germline, CDR1 is SGDLS, CDR2 YYNGEE. This CDR3 is built from 12 residues. CDR3 sequence: CASSVAGTEAFF. The CDR3 coding sequence is TGTGCCAGCAGCGTAGCGGGGACTGAAGCTTTCTTT.

This rearrangement joins TRBV10-1 to TRBJ2-1; the D gene is possibly TRBD2 (6 bases). The CDR3 sequence is 16 residues long. The V gene's germline CDR1 is WNHNN and CDR2 SYGVQD (reference sequence). Trimming cost V 2 bases and J 7 bases, with 18 bases left between them. CDR3 in amino acids: CASSEAGGAGLNEQFF. The CDR3 DNA follows: TGCGCCAGCAGTGAGGCCGGAGGGGCAGGACTAAATGAGCAGTTCTTC.

V is TRBV6-6 and J is TRBJ1-4; 8 bases fit TRBD1. The J segment lost 3 bases and the V segment lost 5 bases, leaving 11 bases of the junction unmatched. Germline CDR1 is MNHNY and CDR2 is SVGAGI (reference sequence). The CDR3 totals 17 residues. CDR3 sequence: CASSPEVAGGSNEKLFF. The CDR3 nucleotides read TGTGCCAGCAGTCCCGAAGTCGCAGGGGGCTCTAATGAAAAACTGTTTTTT.

The V gene is TRBV6-1, the J gene TRBJ2-4; D is undetermined. Trimming shortened V by 1 base and J by 0 bases, and 13 bases separated the two germline ends. The germline V gene encodes CDR1 MNHNS and CDR2 SASEGT. The CDR3 has 17 amino acids. The CDR3 nucleotides are TGTGCCAGCAGTGAAGGGAAGGATTCATTAGCCAAAAACATTCAGTACTTC. As protein: CASSEGKDSLAKNIQYF.

This clone was picked up one time. Other DNA sequences in this specimen translate into the identical CDR3. The chain employs TRBV2 and TRBJ1-2; D gene ambiguous. The CDR3 consists of 13 residues. The V end lost 1 base, the J end lost 0 bases, and 3 bases lay between the germline ends. Germline values: CDR1 SNHLY, CDR2 FYNNEI. CDR3 sequence: CASSEGANYGYTF. The CDR3 DNA reads TGTGCCAGCAGTGAAGGAGCTAACTATGGCTACACCTTC.

V usage is TRBV19 and J usage is TRBJ1-4; D not certain. The CDR3 length is 16 residues. Trimming removed 7 bases at V and 8 bases at J, with 23 bases between. From germline, CDR1 is LNHDA and CDR2 SQIVND (reference sequence). CDR3 nucleotides: TGTGCCAGTACCCGCTCCGACGTTACCGTCGGAGAAAAACTGTTTTTT. It yields the protein CASTRSDVTVGEKLFF.

This clone was observed a few times. The V call is TRBV14, the J call TRBJ1-1; 9 bases line up with TRBD1. With V trimmed by 5 bases and J by 6 bases, 10 bases remained unmatched. Germline V gene data show CDR1 as SGHDN and CDR2 as FVKESK. The CDR3 is 15 amino acids. The chain's CDR3 is CASSNLGTGLSEAFF. The CDR3 DNA sequence: TGTGCCAGCAGCAATTTAGGGACAGGGCTATCTGAAGCTTTCTTT.

The chain links TRBV19 to TRBJ1-1, with a tentative D call TRBD1 (5 bases). The V and J ends lost 5 bases and 2 bases respectively, with 15 bases between them. CDR3 length: 15 residues. Germline CDR1 reads LNHDA; CDR2 reads SQIVND (reference sequence). CDR3: CASSSQGSRNTEAFF. The CDR3 nucleotides read TGTGCCAGTAGTTCGCAGGGTAGCCGTAACACTGAAGCTTTCTTT.

The chain links TRBV5-1 to TRBJ2-2; possible D gene TRBD2, 7 bases. The germline V gene has CDR1 SGHRS and CDR2 YFSETQ. V was shortened by 2 bases and J by 1 base, with 12 bases between the two germline ends. The CDR3 runs 16 residues. CDR3 in amino acids: CASSFGGLLNTGELFF. The DNA of the CDR3 is TGCGCCAGCAGCTTCGGGGGGCTTCTGAACACCGGGGAGCTGTTTTTT.

The chain recombines TRBV19 with TRBJ2-2, with D maybe TRBD2 (7 bases). Germline assignment: CDR1 LNHDA and CDR2 SQIVND (reference sequence). The CDR3 consists of 17 residues. Trimming pared 8 bases from V and 1 base from J, leaving 20 bases between. As DNA, the CDR3 is TGTGCCAGTTTTCAAGGGGGGATAGCGGGGAACACCGGGGAGCTGTTTTTT. Residues: CASFQGGIAGNTGELFF.

The genes are TRBV5-6 and TRBJ2-7, with no clear D. In germline, CDR1 is SGHDT, CDR2 YYEEEE. CDR3 length equals 15 residues. Between the trimmed V and J ends, which lost 4 bases and 0 bases, there was a span of 14 bases. The CDR3 nucleotides read TGTGCCAGCAGCCCCGTCCCCTCCAGCTCCTACGAGCAGTACTTC. As protein: CASSPVPSSSYEQYF.